Shown below are 10 T cell receptor beta chains from a single sample sequenced in a study of cytomegalovirus exposure and HLA in healthy donors. The PCR had 60 Vbeta and 13 Jbeta primers. Generated by immunoSEQ multiplex PCR, the TCRdb table keeps only in-frame clones and is missing some. The table has 140,000 to 150,000 clones, around three quarters seen once. The sequenced sample consisted of PBMCs. The receptors come from a woman aged 40 to 50 in good health and CMV-seronegative.

V and J are TRBV11-2 and TRBJ1-1, with D unresolved. This CDR3 has 15 amino acids. Looked up from germline, CDR1 is SGHAT and CDR2 is FQNNGV. Between the trimmed V and J ends, which lost 5 bases and 4 bases, there was a span of 17 bases. CDR3: CASSPNTGESTEAFF. The CDR3 nucleotides are TGTGCCAGCAGCCCTAATACCGGAGAGAGCACTGAAGCTTTCTTT.

This clone appeared a few times. The chain has TRBV9 and TRBJ1-2, with D possibly being TRBD1 (5 bases). Trimming pared 0 bases from V and 8 bases from J, leaving 11 bases between. CDR1 SGDLS and CDR2 YYNGEE come from the germline V gene. The CDR3 totals 13 residues. The CDR3 coding sequence is TGTGCCAGCAGCGTAGCGCAGGGATCAGGCTACACCTTC. Protein: CASSVAQGSGYTF. The full variable domain, in which reference TRBV9 and TRBJ1-2 provide the parts outside the CDR3, is DSGVTQTPKHLITATGQRVTLRCSPRSGDLSVYWYQQSLDQGLQFLIQYYNGEERAKGNILERFSAQQFPDLHSELNLSSLELGDSALYFCASSVAQGSGYTFGSGTRLTVV.

The chain is built from TRBV6-5 and TRBJ1-2; D might be TRBD1 (6 bases). The CDR3 runs to 13 residues. The V and J ends lost 4 bases and 4 bases respectively, with 10 bases between them. The germline V gene encodes CDR1 MNHEY and CDR2 SVGAGI. CDR3 in amino acids: CASSLTGFYGYTF. CDR3 DNA sequence: TGTGCCAGCAGTTTAACAGGGTTCTATGGCTACACCTTC.

This clone was counted between two and nine times. J is TRBJ2-2 and V is TRBV4-1; D not certain. The CDR3 consists of 13 residues. The V gene lost 3 bases and the J gene lost 7 bases, with 9 bases spanning the gap. Germline V gene lookup returns CDR1 MGHRA and CDR2 YSYEKL. The CDR3 nucleotides are TGCGCCAGCAGCCAGATAGTATTCGGGGAGCTGTTTTTT. Protein sequence: CASSQIVFGELFF.

This rearrangement joins TRBV2 to TRBJ1-2; 8 bases match TRBD1. V was clipped by 6 bases and J by 6 bases; unmatched bases: 3. The CDR3 runs 12 residues. Germline values: CDR1 SNHLY, CDR2 FYNNEI. CDR3 protein: CASRTTGDGYTF. Here the CDR3 DNA reads TGTGCCAGCAGGACGACAGGGGATGGCTACACCTTC.

This clone was detected a few times. Other nucleotide sequences from this sample produce the same CDR3. The rearrangement links TRBV30 to TRBJ1-6; 7 positions agree with TRBD1. CDR3 length: 14 residues. V shed 4 bases and J 5 bases; nucleotides not matched to a gene: 5. Germline-derived CDR1 and CDR2 are GTSNPN and SVGIG (reference sequence). CDR3 bases: TGTGCCTGGACTAGGGACAGTAATAATTCACCCCTCCACTTT. Encoded protein: CAWTRDSNNSPLHF.

The CDR3: CASSGKGALTTEQYF. CDR3 bases: TGTGCCAGCTCGGGTAAAGGGGCACTCACTACGGAGCAGTACTTC. The chain is built from TRBV6-5 and TRBJ2-5, with D perhaps matching TRBD1 (5 bases). The CDR3 length is 15 residues. Per the germline V gene, CDR1 is MNHEY and CDR2 is SVGAGI. Trimming shortened V by 8 bases and J by 11 bases, and 27 bases separated the two germline ends.

The J gene is TRBJ2-4, the V gene TRBV6-5; maybe TRBD1 (6 bases). V was shortened by 7 bases and J by 0 bases, with 13 bases between the two germline ends. Germline CDR1 reads MNHEY; CDR2 reads SVGAGI. The CDR3 has 15 residues. The chain's CDR3 is CASTTGDLAKNIQYF. The CDR3 DNA sequence: TGTGCCAGCACGACAGGCGATCTAGCCAAAAACATTCAGTACTTC.

The genes are TRBV2 and TRBJ2-3, with TRBD2 identical over 16 bases. CDR3 size: 15 residues. The germline gives CDR1 SNHLY, CDR2 FYNNEI. With V trimmed by 8 bases and J by 7 bases, 6 bases remained unmatched. CDR3 sequence (DNA): TGTGCCAGCGGGACTAGCGGGGGGGCCGTAAATACGCAGTATTTT. Translating gives CASGTSGGAVNTQYF.

V usage is TRBV28 and J usage is TRBJ2-7; the D is unclear. The V gene's germline CDR1 is MDHEN and CDR2 SYDVKM. Between the trimmed V and J ends, which lost 8 bases and 6 bases, there was a span of 14 bases. This CDR3 spans 12 amino acids. CDR3 sequence reads: CASATTDPEQYF. CDR3 nucleotide sequence: TGTGCCAGCGCGACCACAGACCCCGAGCAGTACTTC.